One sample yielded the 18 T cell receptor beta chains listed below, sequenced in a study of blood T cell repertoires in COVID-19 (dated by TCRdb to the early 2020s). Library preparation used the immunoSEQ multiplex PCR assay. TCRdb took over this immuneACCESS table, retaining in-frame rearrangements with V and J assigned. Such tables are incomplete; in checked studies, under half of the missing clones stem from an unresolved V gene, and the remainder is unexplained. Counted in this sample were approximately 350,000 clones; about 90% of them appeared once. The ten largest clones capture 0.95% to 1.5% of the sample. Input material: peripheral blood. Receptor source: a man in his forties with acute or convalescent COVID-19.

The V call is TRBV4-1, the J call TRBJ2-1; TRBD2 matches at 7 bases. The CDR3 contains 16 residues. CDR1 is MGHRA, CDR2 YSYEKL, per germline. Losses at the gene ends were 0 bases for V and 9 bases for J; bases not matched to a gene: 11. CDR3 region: CASSQDAGVGWSEQFF. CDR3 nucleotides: TGCGCCAGCAGCCAAGATGCGGGGGTGGGTTGGAGTGAGCAGTTCTTC.

The CDR3 DNA is TGCGCCAGCAGCCAAGATCCGGGACAGGGGGCAGACACCATATATTTT. It yields the protein CASSQDPGQGADTIYF. The chain carries TRBV4-1 and TRBJ1-3; 12 bases map to TRBD1. Germline V gene sequence: CDR1 MGHRA, CDR2 YSYEKL. This CDR3 has 16 amino acids. The ends lost 0 bases at V and 8 bases at J; junction bases unmatched: 5.

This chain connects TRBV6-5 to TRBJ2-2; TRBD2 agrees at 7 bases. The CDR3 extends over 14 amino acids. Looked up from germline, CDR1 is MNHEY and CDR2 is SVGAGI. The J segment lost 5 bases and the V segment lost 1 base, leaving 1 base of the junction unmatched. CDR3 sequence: CASSYFGGTGELFF. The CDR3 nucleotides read TGTGCCAGCAGTTACTTCGGGGGGACCGGGGAGCTGTTTTTT.

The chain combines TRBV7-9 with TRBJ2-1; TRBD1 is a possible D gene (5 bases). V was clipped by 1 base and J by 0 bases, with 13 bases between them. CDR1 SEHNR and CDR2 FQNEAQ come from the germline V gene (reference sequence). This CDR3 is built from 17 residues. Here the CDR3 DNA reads TGTGCCAGCAGCTTAGGAGGTGGGGCCAGCTCCTACAATGAGCAGTTCTTC. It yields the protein CASSLGGGASSYNEQFF.

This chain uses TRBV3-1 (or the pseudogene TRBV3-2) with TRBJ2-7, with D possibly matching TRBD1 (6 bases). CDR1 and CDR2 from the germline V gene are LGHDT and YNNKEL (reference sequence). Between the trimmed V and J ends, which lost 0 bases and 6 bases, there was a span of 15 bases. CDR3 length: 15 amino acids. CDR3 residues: CASSQDPDSFSEQYF. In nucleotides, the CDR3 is TGTGCCAGCAGCCAAGACCCGGACAGTTTCTCCGAGCAGTACTTC.

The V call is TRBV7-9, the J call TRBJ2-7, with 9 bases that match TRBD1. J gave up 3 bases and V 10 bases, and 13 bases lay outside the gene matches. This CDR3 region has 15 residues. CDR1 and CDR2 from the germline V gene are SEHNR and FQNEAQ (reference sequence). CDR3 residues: CAIQPQGALLYEQYF. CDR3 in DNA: TGTGCCATCCAACCACAGGGGGCTTTACTCTACGAGCAGTACTTC.

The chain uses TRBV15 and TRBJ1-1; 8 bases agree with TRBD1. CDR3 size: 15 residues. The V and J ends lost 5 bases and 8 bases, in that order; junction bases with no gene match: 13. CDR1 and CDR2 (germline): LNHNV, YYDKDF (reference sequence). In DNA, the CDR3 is TGTGCCACCAGCTTTGGGGCAGGGGGCGCCGGGGAAGCTTTCTTT. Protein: CATSFGAGGAGEAFF.

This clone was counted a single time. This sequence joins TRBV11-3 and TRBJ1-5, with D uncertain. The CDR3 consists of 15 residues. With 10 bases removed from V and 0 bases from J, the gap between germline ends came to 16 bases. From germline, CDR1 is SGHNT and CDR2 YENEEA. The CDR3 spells CAIGKWEDSNQPQHF. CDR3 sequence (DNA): TGTGCCATCGGAAAATGGGAGGATAGCAATCAGCCCCAGCATTTT. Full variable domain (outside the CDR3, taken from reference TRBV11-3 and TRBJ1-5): EAGVVQSPRYKIIEKKQPVAFWCNPISGHNTLYWYLQNLGQGPELLIRYENEEAVDDSQLPKDRFSAERLKGVDSTLKIQPAELGDSAVYLCAIGKWEDSNQPQHFGDGTRLSIL.

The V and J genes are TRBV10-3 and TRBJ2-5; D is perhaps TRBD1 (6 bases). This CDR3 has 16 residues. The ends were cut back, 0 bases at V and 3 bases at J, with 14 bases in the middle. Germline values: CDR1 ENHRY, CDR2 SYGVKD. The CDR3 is CAISESHRETEETQYF. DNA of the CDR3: TGTGCCATCAGTGAGTCGCACAGGGAGACCGAAGAGACCCAGTACTTC.

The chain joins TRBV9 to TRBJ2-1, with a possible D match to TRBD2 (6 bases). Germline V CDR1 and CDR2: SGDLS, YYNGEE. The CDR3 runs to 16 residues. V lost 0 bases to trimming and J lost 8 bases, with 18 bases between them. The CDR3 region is CASSVGEQAGIDEQFF. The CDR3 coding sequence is TGTGCCAGCAGCGTAGGGGAGCAGGCGGGGATCGATGAGCAGTTCTTC.

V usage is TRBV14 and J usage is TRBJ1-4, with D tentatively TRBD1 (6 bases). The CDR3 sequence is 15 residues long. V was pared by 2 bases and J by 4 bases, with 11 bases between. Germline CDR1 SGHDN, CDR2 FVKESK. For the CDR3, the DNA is TGTGCCAGCAGCCAACCACAGGGAGTTAATGAAAAACTGTTTTTT. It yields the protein CASSQPQGVNEKLFF.

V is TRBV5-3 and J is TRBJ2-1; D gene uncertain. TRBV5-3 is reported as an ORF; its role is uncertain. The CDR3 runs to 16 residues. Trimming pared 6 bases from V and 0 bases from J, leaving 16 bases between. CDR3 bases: TGTGCCAGAAAACTTCGACATATTACCTCCTACAATGAGCAGTTCTTC. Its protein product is CARKLRHITSYNEQFF.

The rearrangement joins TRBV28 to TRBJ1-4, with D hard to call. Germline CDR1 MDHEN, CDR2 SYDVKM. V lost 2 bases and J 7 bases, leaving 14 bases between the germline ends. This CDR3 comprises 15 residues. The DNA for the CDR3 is TGTGCCAGCAGTTTACCCGTCCCTCCAGGTGAAAAACTGTTTTTT. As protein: CASSLPVPPGEKLFF.

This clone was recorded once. The CDR3 protein is CASSYSSRTSMDTQYF. CDR3 sequence (DNA): TGTGCCAGCAGTTACTCGAGTAGGACATCTATGGATACGCAGTATTTT. J is TRBJ2-3 and V is TRBV6-2 or TRBV6-3, with a weak D call TRBD1 (5 bases). The CDR3 totals 16 residues. Germline lookup yields CDR1 MNHEY and CDR2 SVGEGT. Deletions cut 0 bases from V and 6 bases from J, with 16 bases between.

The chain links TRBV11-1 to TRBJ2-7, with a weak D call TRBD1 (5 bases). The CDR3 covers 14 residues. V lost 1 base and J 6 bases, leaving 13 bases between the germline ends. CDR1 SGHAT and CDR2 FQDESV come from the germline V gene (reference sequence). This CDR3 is CASSLEQDFLEQYF. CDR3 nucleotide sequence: TGTGCCAGCAGCTTAGAACAGGATTTTCTCGAGCAGTACTTC.

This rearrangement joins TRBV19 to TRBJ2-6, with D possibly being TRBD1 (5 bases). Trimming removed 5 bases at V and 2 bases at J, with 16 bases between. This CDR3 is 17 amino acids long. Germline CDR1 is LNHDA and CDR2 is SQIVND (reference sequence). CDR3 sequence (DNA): TGTGCCAGTAGTCTCAGACCAGGGCTACCTGGGGCCAACGTCCTGACTTTC. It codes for CASSLRPGLPGANVLTF.

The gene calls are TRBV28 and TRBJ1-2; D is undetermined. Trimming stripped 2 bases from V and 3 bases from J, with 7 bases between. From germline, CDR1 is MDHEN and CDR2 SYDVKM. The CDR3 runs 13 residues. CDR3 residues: CASSLAGDYGYTF. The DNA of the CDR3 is TGTGCCAGCAGTTTAGCAGGCGACTATGGCTACACCTTC.

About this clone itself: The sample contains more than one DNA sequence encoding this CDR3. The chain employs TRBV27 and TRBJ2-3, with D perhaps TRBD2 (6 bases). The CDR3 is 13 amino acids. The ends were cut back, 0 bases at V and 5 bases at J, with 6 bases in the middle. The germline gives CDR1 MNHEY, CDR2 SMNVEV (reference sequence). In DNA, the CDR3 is TGTGCCAGCAGTTTATCCGGGGGAGATACGCAGTATTTT. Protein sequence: CASSLSGGDTQYF.